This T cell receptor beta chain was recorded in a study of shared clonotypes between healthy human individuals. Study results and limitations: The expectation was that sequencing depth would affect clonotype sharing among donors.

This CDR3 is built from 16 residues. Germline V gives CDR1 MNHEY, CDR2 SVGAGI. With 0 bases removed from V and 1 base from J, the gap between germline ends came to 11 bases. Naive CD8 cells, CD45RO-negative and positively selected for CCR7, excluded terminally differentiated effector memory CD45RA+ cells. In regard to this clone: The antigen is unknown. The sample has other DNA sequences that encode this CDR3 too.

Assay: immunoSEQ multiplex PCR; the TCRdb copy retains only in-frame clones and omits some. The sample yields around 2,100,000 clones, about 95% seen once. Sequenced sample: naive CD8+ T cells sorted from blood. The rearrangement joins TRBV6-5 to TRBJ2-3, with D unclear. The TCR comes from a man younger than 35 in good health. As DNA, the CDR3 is TGTGCCAGCAGTTACTCCTCCCCTGGAGGCACAGATACGCAGTATTTT. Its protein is CASSYSSPGGTDTQYF.